This T cell receptor (beta chain) is from a study of blood T cell repertoires in COVID-19. The germline gives CDR1 KGHSH, CDR2 LQKENI. The CDR3 is 15 amino acids. V shed 2 bases, J shed 10 bases, and the junction held 3 bases outside the gene matches. Data came from immunoSEQ multiplex PCR; TCRdb stores just in-frame clones and leaves some out. The sample lists tens of thousands of clones, over 70% occurring once. The specimen was peripheral blood. V and J are TRBV18 and TRBJ1-6; 12 bases are a match to TRBD1. This receptor was identified in a man aged 45 to 65 with active or convalescent COVID-19. CDR3 in amino acids: CASSPGTGGESPLHF. The CDR3 region has the DNA TGTGCCAGCTCACCAGGGACAGGGGGCGAGTCACCCCTCCACTTT.